These 32 T cell receptor beta chains were all obtained from the same sample, sequenced in a study of T cells expressing NK-cell markers. TCRdb re-called the 5' RACE reads; every CDR3 protein appears as one record, without DNA. The repertoire table contains fewer than 550,000 distinct CDR3 sequences. Sequencing used blood T cells: a sorted CD56 or NKG2C T cell subset, CD4+ or CD8+ T cells, or bulk PBMC T cells (not recorded which). All receptors come from a woman between 45 and 65 years old in good health.

The chain carries TRBV3-1 and TRBJ2-3; absent DNA, TCRdb's TRBD2 call cannot be checked. The germline V gene has CDR1 LGHDT and CDR2 YNNKEL (reference sequence). The CDR3 covers 13 residues. CDR3 amino acids: CASSQAGTQAQYF.

This chain joins TRBV5-1 and TRBJ2-3. Germline loops: CDR1 SGHRS, CDR2 YFSETQ. The length of the CDR3 is 12 residues. CDR3 amino acids: CASSQSTDTQYF.

V usage is TRBV5-1 and J usage is TRBJ2-1. The CDR3 runs to 17 residues. Germline lookup yields CDR1 SGHRS and CDR2 YFSETQ. CDR3 region: CASSLGTAPITYNEQFF.

V is TRBV20-1 and J is TRBJ2-5; checking the TCRdb D call of TRBD1 is not possible without DNA. The CDR3 is 14 residues long. CDR1 is DFQATT and CDR2 is SNEGSKA in the germline V gene (reference sequence). CDR3 region: CSAQSSLEGGTQYF.

V and J are TRBV4-1 and TRBJ2-1; checking the TCRdb D call of TRBD2 is not possible without DNA. This CDR3 is built from 13 residues. Germline V gene data show CDR1 as MGHRA and CDR2 as YSYEKL. CDR3 protein: CASSQVPAGPKFF.

CDR3 protein: CATSRSGAPGNTIYF. The chain links TRBV15 to TRBJ1-3; the TCRdb call, TRBD1, lacks DNA for checking. Germline V gives CDR1 LNHNV, CDR2 YYDKDF (reference sequence). The CDR3 spans 15 residues.

The V and J genes are TRBV29-1 and TRBJ2-5; the D call from TCRdb, TRBD1, cannot be confirmed without DNA. This CDR3 comprises 16 residues. Germline CDR1 SQVTM, CDR2 ANQGSEA. The CDR3 region is CSVTSFRDRTKETQYF.

The chain links TRBV7-9 to TRBJ2-1; TCRdb's D call of TRBD2 is untestable without DNA. The CDR3 has 22 amino acids. The germline V gene encodes CDR1 SEHNR and CDR2 FQNEAQ (reference sequence). The CDR3 loop reads CASSASLGSDSRGKRSYNEQFF.

The V call is TRBV12-3 or TRBV12-4, the J call TRBJ2-1; the TCRdb call, TRBD2, lacks DNA for checking. The CDR3 extends over 14 amino acids. CDR3 protein: CASASGSVYNEQFF.

This rearrangement joins TRBV20-1 to TRBJ2-1; there is no DNA to check the TCRdb D call of TRBD2. This CDR3 is 14 amino acids long. CDR1 is DFQATT and CDR2 is SNEGSKA in the germline V gene (reference sequence). The CDR3 region is CSARERESGNEQFF.

This chain joins TRBV6-5 and TRBJ2-5; TCRdb names TRBD1, which stays unverified in the absence of DNA. Germline values: CDR1 MNHEY, CDR2 SVGAGI. The CDR3 runs to 14 residues. This chain's CDR3 is CASKTGAPQETQYF.

This chain joins TRBV29-1 and TRBJ2-1; the D gene TCRdb calls, TRBD1, cannot be checked with no DNA. Germline CDR1 and CDR2: SQVTM and ANQGSEA. The length of the CDR3 is 13 residues. The CDR3 loop is CSVARDKYNEQFF.

V gene TRBV25-1 combines with J gene TRBJ1-1; the D gene TCRdb calls, TRBD1, cannot be checked with no DNA. Germline V gene sequence: CDR1 MGHDK, CDR2 SYGVNS. CDR3 length: 12 amino acids. CDR3 sequence: CATGSGNTEAFF.

The V gene is TRBV3-1, the J gene TRBJ2-3; the TCRdb call, TRBD2, lacks DNA for checking. In germline, CDR1 is LGHDT, CDR2 YNNKEL (reference sequence). The CDR3 spans 18 residues. The CDR3 sequence: CASSQDASGSASTDTQYF.

The V call is TRBV10-3, the J call TRBJ1-1; the D call from TCRdb, TRBD1, cannot be confirmed without DNA. Looked up from germline, CDR1 is ENHRY and CDR2 is SYGVKD. The CDR3 consists of 14 residues. The CDR3 loop reads CAIRRGAKDTEAFF.

The gene calls are TRBV15 and TRBJ2-4; TCRdb outputs TRBD1, but without DNA this stays unchecked. This CDR3 contains 12 residues. CDR1 is LNHNV, CDR2 YYDKDF, per germline (reference sequence). The CDR3 is CATGQGRNIQYF.

V usage is TRBV9 and J usage is TRBJ1-3. Germline assignment: CDR1 SGDLS and CDR2 YYNGEE. The CDR3 loop spans 13 amino acids. The CDR3 spells CASSERDGLTIYF.

The J gene is TRBJ1-6, the V gene TRBV7-2. This CDR3 spans 14 amino acids. CDR1 is SGHTA and CDR2 is FQGNSA in the germline V gene. This CDR3 is CASSLRRHNSPLHF.

The chain is built from TRBV7-9 and TRBJ1-1. The CDR3 contains 14 residues. Germline V gene data show CDR1 as SEHNR and CDR2 as FQNEAQ (reference sequence). CDR3 amino acids: CASSEGFMNTEAFF.

The chain recombines TRBV29-1 with TRBJ2-5; lacking DNA, the TRBD1 call made by TCRdb goes unchecked. There are 14 residues in the CDR3. CDR1 and CDR2 (germline): SQVTM, ANQGSEA. CDR3 sequence reads: CSVQVGAVGETQYF.

The J gene is TRBJ1-1, the V gene TRBV10-3; there is no DNA to check the TCRdb D call of TRBD1. The CDR3 length is 13 residues. Germline CDR1 and CDR2: ENHRY and SYGVKD. CDR3 amino acids: CATKTGGDTEAFF.

This chain links TRBV12-3 or TRBV12-4 with TRBJ2-1. The CDR3 spans 14 residues. The CDR3 reads CASSLPGSRNEQFF.

This chain links TRBV4-1 with TRBJ2-5. The germline gives CDR1 MGHRA, CDR2 YSYEKL. The CDR3 has 17 amino acids. This CDR3 is CASSQDRTGGNQETQYF.

The V and J genes are TRBV27 and TRBJ2-2; without DNA, the TCRdb call of TRBD1 cannot be checked. This CDR3 has 15 amino acids. Germline V CDR1 and CDR2: MNHEY, SMNVEV (reference sequence). This CDR3 reads CASSLRGRGTGELFF.

The chain couples TRBV29-1 to TRBJ1-4; the TCRdb call, TRBD1, lacks DNA for checking. The germline gives CDR1 SQVTM, CDR2 ANQGSEA. The CDR3 sequence is 13 residues long. CDR3 region: CSVGGLGNEKLFF.

The gene calls are TRBV5-5 and TRBJ1-2; the D call of TRBD1 rests on TCRdb alone, since no DNA is present to check it. This CDR3 is built from 14 residues. Per the germline V gene, CDR1 is SGHKS and CDR2 is YYEKEE (reference sequence). CDR3 in amino acids: CASSFPGALSGYTF. Filled out from reference TRBV5-5 and TRBJ1-2, the complete variable domain reads DAGVTQSPTHLIKTRGQQVTLRCSPISGHKSVSWYQQVLGQGPQFIFQYYEKEERGRGNFPDRFSARQFPNYSSELNVNALLLGDSALYLCASSFPGALSGYTFGSGTRLTVV.

V and J are TRBV12-3 or TRBV12-4 and TRBJ2-5; absent DNA, TCRdb's TRBD1 call cannot be checked. CDR3 length: 20 residues. The CDR3 spells CASRGGVPGRIAGEEETQYF.

This chain links TRBV10-3 with TRBJ2-5; as DNA is missing, the TRBD1 call by TCRdb cannot be tested. The germline gives CDR1 ENHRY, CDR2 SYGVKD. This CDR3 spans 14 amino acids. This CDR3 is CAISGTGDQETQYF.

The chain recombines TRBV5-5 with TRBJ1-1; absent DNA, TCRdb's TRBD1 call cannot be checked. The length of the CDR3 is 15 residues. Looked up from germline, CDR1 is SGHKS and CDR2 is YYEKEE (reference sequence). The CDR3 is CASSFGTLGMNEAFF.

The chain couples TRBV28 to TRBJ2-2; TCRdb calls TRBD1, which cannot be checked without DNA. The CDR3 loop spans 14 amino acids. Germline CDR1 reads MDHEN; CDR2 reads SYDVKM. CDR3 residues: CASRPQGNTGELFF.

The CDR3 protein is CASSLMGRNNEQFF. The rearrangement joins TRBV5-1 to TRBJ2-1; no DNA is available, so the TRBD2 call from TCRdb remains unchecked. In germline, CDR1 is SGHRS, CDR2 YFSETQ. This CDR3 comprises 14 residues.

J is TRBJ2-1 and V is TRBV12-3 or TRBV12-4; TCRdb reports TRBD2, a call that lacks DNA to check it against. CDR3 length equals 15 residues. CDR3 in amino acids: CASRKTSGRNNEQFF.